These 23 T cell receptor beta chains originate from one sample sequenced in a study of blood T cell repertoires in COVID-19. TCRdb's copy holds only in-frame clones and misses some; the assay was immunoSEQ multiplex PCR. There are some 380,000 clones in the sample; 88% occur only once, and around 1.9% lies in the top ten. Material for sequencing was PBMCs or T cells enriched from blood (not recorded which). These TCRs come from a woman aged 40-49 years with acute COVID-19.

The V call is TRBV5-1, the J call TRBJ1-2, with 9 nucleotides matching TRBD1. The CDR3 runs 13 residues. Germline V CDR1 and CDR2: SGHRS, YFSETQ. The ends lost 4 bases at V and 6 bases at J; junction bases unmatched: 4. The CDR3 DNA reads as TGCGCCAGCAGCCGGGGACAGGGTGATGGCTACACCTTC. Protein product: CASSRGQGDGYTF.

CDR3 in DNA: TGTGCCAGCAGTGAATGGGGGGGTTCTAGCACAGATACGCAGTATTTT. The encoded protein is CASSEWGGSSTDTQYF. The rearrangement uses TRBV25-1 and TRBJ2-3; 7 nucleotides agree with TRBD2. CDR1 is MGHDK and CDR2 is SYGVNS in the germline V gene. The CDR3 is made up of 16 amino acids. Trimming at V came to 1 base and at J to 0 bases, leaving 4 bases not matched to a gene. Full variable domain (outside the CDR3, taken from reference TRBV25-1 and TRBJ2-3): EADIYQTPRYLVIGTGKKITLECSQTMGHDKMYWYQQDPGMELHLIHYSYGVNSTEKGDLSSESTVSRIRTEHFPLTLESARPSHTSQYLCASSEWGGSSTDTQYFGPGTRLTVL.

The V gene is TRBV5-1, the J gene TRBJ2-7; D is perhaps TRBD2 (6 bases). The germline V and J ends were trimmed by 0 bases and 5 bases, with 9 bases remaining between them. The CDR3 is made up of 13 amino acids. Germline loops: CDR1 SGHRS, CDR2 YFSETQ. This CDR3 is CASSLVGGDEQYF. The DNA of the CDR3 is TGCGCCAGCAGCTTGGTAGGAGGGGACGAGCAGTACTTC.

The chain recombines TRBV5-1 with TRBJ1-1, with 9 bases lining up with TRBD1. V shed 3 bases, J shed 9 bases, and the junction held 9 bases outside the gene matches. In germline, CDR1 is SGHRS, CDR2 YFSETQ. The CDR3 covers 14 residues. For the CDR3, the DNA is TGCGCCAGCAGCTCCGGGACAGGGACTTCGAAAGCTTTCTTT. This gives the protein CASSSGTGTSKAFF.

In this sample, this clone turned up once. This chain connects TRBV6-5 to TRBJ1-5; tentative D call: TRBD1 (5 bases). V was pared by 7 bases and J by 11 bases, with 12 bases between. CDR3 length: 11 residues. Per the germline V gene, CDR1 is MNHEY and CDR2 is SVGAGI. CDR3 protein: CASNQRGSQHF. CDR3 coding DNA: TGTGCCAGCAACCAAAGGGGTTCCCAGCATTTT.

Notes on this clone: The sample contains more than one DNA sequence encoding this CDR3. The chain joins TRBV29-1 to TRBJ2-1; no clear D. The germline gives CDR1 SQVTM, CDR2 ANQGSEA. V was cut by 6 bases and J by 0 bases, with 6 bases left in between. CDR3 length: 12 amino acids. The CDR3 protein is CSVLSSYNEQFF. The DNA of the CDR3 is TGCAGCGTATTGAGCTCCTACAATGAGCAGTTCTTC.

The chain couples TRBV19 to TRBJ1-5; D is ambiguous. This CDR3 spans 13 amino acids. Germline V lookup: CDR1 LNHDA, CDR2 SQIVND (reference sequence). CDR3 residues: CATQRGGNQPQHF. The CDR3 nucleotides are TGTGCTACCCAGCGAGGTGGCAATCAGCCCCAGCATTTT.

The CDR3 loop is CASSKGGRDNYEQYF. Here the CDR3 DNA reads TGTGCCAGCAGCAAAGGGGGTAGGGACAACTACGAGCAGTACTTC. J is TRBJ2-7 and V is TRBV21-1; the table's D gene call, TRBD1, was not cross checked with the DNA. TRBV21-1 is listed as a pseudogene. There are 15 residues in the CDR3.

This chain joins TRBV5-4 and TRBJ1-1; 7 bases are a match to TRBD1. The CDR3 totals 16 residues. The V and J ends lost 3 bases and 4 bases, in that order; junction bases with no gene match: 12. Germline lookup yields CDR1 SGHNT and CDR2 YYREEE (reference sequence). DNA of the CDR3: TGTGCCAGCAGCTGGGACAGTCTCGAGTGGGGCACTGAAGCTTTCTTT. This encodes CASSWDSLEWGTEAFF.

The chain uses TRBV19 and TRBJ1-5; unclear D gene. The CDR3 contains 15 residues. V lost 8 bases and J lost 1, with 15 bases in between. Germline CDR1 LNHDA, CDR2 SQIVND (reference sequence). CDR3 amino acids: CASRDTGGSNQPQHF. In DNA form, the CDR3 reads TGTGCCAGTCGGGATACGGGCGGAAGCAATCAGCCCCAGCATTTT.

The rearrangement uses TRBV10-3 and TRBJ1-1, with a weak D call TRBD1 (6 bases). The CDR3 has 13 amino acids. The V and J ends lost 11 bases and 3 bases respectively, with 16 bases between them. CDR1 is ENHRY and CDR2 is SYGVKD in the germline V gene. This CDR3 reads CAGGGAEDTEAFF. In DNA form, the CDR3 reads TGTGCCGGTGGGGGGGCGGAGGACACTGAAGCTTTCTTT.

There are a few counts of this clone. This chain uses TRBV2 with TRBJ1-5, with D perhaps matching TRBD1 (6 bases). Trimming took off 9 bases at V and 4 bases at J, with 13 bases between the two ends. The CDR3 sequence is 13 residues long. The germline V gene has CDR1 SNHLY and CDR2 FYNNEI. The CDR3 loop is CASTPGTNQPQHF. The DNA for the CDR3 is TGTGCCAGTACTCCGGGGACAAATCAGCCCCAGCATTTT.

The genes are TRBV3-1 (or the pseudogene TRBV3-2) and TRBJ1-2, with TRBD1 identical over 8 bases. The CDR3 covers 13 residues. V shed 6 bases, J shed 4 bases, and the junction held 4 bases outside the gene matches. The germline V gene has CDR1 LGHDT and CDR2 YNNKEL (reference sequence). The CDR3 reads CASRLGQGYGYTF. CDR3 DNA sequence: TGTGCCAGCAGGCTCGGACAGGGCTATGGCTACACCTTC.

The genes are TRBV30 and TRBJ1-2, with D possibly matching TRBD1 (5 bases). Germline values: CDR1 GTSNPN, CDR2 SVGIG (reference sequence). Trimming pared 2 bases from V and 2 bases from J, leaving 6 bases between. This CDR3 comprises 12 residues. The CDR3 region is CAWSTGNYGYTF. The CDR3 DNA follows: TGTGCCTGGAGTACAGGCAACTATGGCTACACCTTC.

V gene TRBV12-3 or TRBV12-4 combines with J gene TRBJ2-1, with D unresolved. CDR3 length: 13 amino acids. Trimming took 0 bases from V and 14 from J, leaving 14 bases between them. CDR3 sequence reads: CASSLAIDGYKFF. The CDR3, as DNA: TGTGCCAGCAGTTTAGCGATCGACGGGTATAAGTTCTTC.

This clone was recorded only once. This chain uses TRBV24-1 with TRBJ2-5; 10 bases map to TRBD2. The germline CDR1 and CDR2 sequences are KGHDR and SFDVKD. The CDR3 is 17 amino acids. The ends lost 3 bases at V and 0 bases at J; junction bases unmatched: 6. The CDR3 nucleotides are TGTGCCACCAGTGATCCCCTACTAGCGGGGCACCAAGAGACCCAGTACTTC. Its translation is CATSDPLLAGHQETQYF.

The chain joins TRBV6-6 to TRBJ1-1; 7 positions match TRBD1. Germline CDR1 MNHNY, CDR2 SVGAGI (reference sequence). The trim removed 5 bases at V and 8 bases at J, leaving 8 bases unmatched. CDR3 length: 13 residues. The CDR3 bases are TGTGCCAGCAGTGACCCGGGACAGAAAGAAGCTTTCTTT. This sequence encodes CASSDPGQKEAFF.

The chain carries TRBV27 and TRBJ1-1; D is unresolved. The V end was cut by 5 bases, the J end by 1 base, with 5 bases between. The CDR3 sequence is 12 residues long. CDR1 MNHEY and CDR2 SMNVEV come from the germline V gene (reference sequence). This chain's CDR3 is CASSRGNTEAFF. The CDR3, as DNA: TGTGCCAGCAGTCGCGGGAACACTGAAGCTTTCTTT.

J is TRBJ1-1 and V is TRBV2, with 7 bases aligning to TRBD1. The CDR3 length is 15 residues. Germline-derived CDR1 and CDR2 are SNHLY and FYNNEI. V lost 5 bases to trimming and J lost 5 bases; unmatched junction nucleotides: 11. CDR3 in amino acids: CASSIVAGGGTEAFF. The CDR3 coding sequence is TGTGCCAGCAGTATTGTGGCAGGGGGAGGTACTGAAGCTTTCTTT.

This chain joins TRBV10-3 and TRBJ1-5; 9 nucleotides agree with TRBD1. Germline V gene lookup returns CDR1 ENHRY and CDR2 SYGVKD. The V segment lost 6 bases and the J segment 7 bases; nucleotides outside the gene matches: 7. The CDR3 has 14 amino acids. For the CDR3, the DNA is TGTGCCATCAGCTCACAGGGGGCTGAACAGCCCCAGCATTTT. This codes for CAISSQGAEQPQHF.

In DNA, the CDR3 is TGTGCCAGCAGCGAGGGACAGACCTACGAGCAGTACTTC. Translating it yields CASSEGQTYEQYF. The rearrangement joins TRBV7-6 to TRBJ2-7; 7 bases align to TRBD1. The germline V gene has CDR1 SGHVS and CDR2 FNYEAQ. V was pared by 5 bases and J by 2 bases, with 3 bases of the junction left unmatched. This CDR3 has 13 amino acids.

The rearrangement joins TRBV4-1 to TRBJ1-6; the D is unclear. Deletions cut 1 base from V and 7 bases from J, with 17 bases between. CDR1 and CDR2 (germline): MGHRA, YSYEKL. The CDR3 totals 17 residues. The CDR3 spells CASSQASPAEGNSPLHF. The DNA of the CDR3 is TGCGCCAGCAGCCAAGCGTCTCCGGCGGAAGGAAATTCACCCCTCCACTTT.

In nucleotides, the CDR3 is TGTGCCAGCAGCCCCGGGACTGGTGAGACCCAGTACTTC. Residues: CASSPGTGETQYF. The chain combines TRBV12-3 or TRBV12-4 with TRBJ2-5, with D perhaps TRBD2 (6 bases). Between the trimmed V and J ends, which lost 6 bases and 5 bases, there was a span of 13 bases. This CDR3 has 13 amino acids.